This TCR beta chain comes out of a study of CD8+ T cells in alopecia areata. Across the whole study: Treated patients were given 5 to 10 mg oral tofacitinib twice daily. Study-wide results and caveats: Any link of baseline CD8+ expansion to response, resting on one nonresponder, remains uncertain.

Per germline, CDR1 LNHDA and CDR2 SQIVND (reference sequence). This CDR3 is 15 amino acids long. The V segment lost 2 bases and the J segment 7 bases; nucleotides outside the gene matches: 7. Regarding treatment: oral pan-JAK inhibitor, 5-10 mg twice daily. Collection of lesional scalp punch biopsies and peripheral blood was performed in alopecia areata patients. Researchers picked out CD4+ and CD8+ T cells from PBMCs by sorting. The sequencing template was cDNA reverse transcribed from extracted RNA. The repertoire was sequenced with immunoSEQ multiplex PCR; TCRdb's copy has only in-frame clones and lacks some. The sample consists of 130,000 to 150,000 clones, 82% of them appearing once. Comment on this clone: Its antigen is unidentified.

The receptor was isolated from a human donor with alopecia areata. V usage is TRBV19 and J usage is TRBJ2-1; 8 nucleotides agree with TRBD2. The specimen comprised CD8+ T cells sorted from blood, sampled at week 4, from a patient treated with tofacitinib. This CDR3 reads CASSITGGPSNEQFF. The CDR3 region has the DNA TGTGCCAGTAGTATAACGGGGGGGCCGTCGAATGAGCAGTTCTTC.